The 28 T cell receptor beta chains in this list originate from one sample, sequenced in a study of T-cell reconstitution after alpha-beta-depleted transplantation in children. Molecular barcoding with unique molecular identifiers was used for the TCRbeta library. One entry per CDR3 protein results from TCRdb running MiXCR on the PCR reads. Of 7,500 to 9,500 distinct CDR3 sequences in the sample, about 13% were seen once. The sample consisted of PBMCs, mostly from graft donor cells, taken 60 days after TCRalphabeta/CD19-depleted stem cell transplant. The source is a patient aged 2-15 years who had a stem cell transplant for inherited bone marrow failure, so the T cells may come from the graft donor.

This clonotype appeared many times. The chain carries TRBV5-1 and TRBJ2-7; D gene ambiguous. V was trimmed by 0 bases and J by 3 bases, leaving 13 bases between them. Germline lookup yields CDR1 SGHRS and CDR2 YFSETQ. CDR3 size: 15 residues. CDR3 sequence (DNA): TGCGCCAGCAGCTTGGAACCGGGCAGAGACTACGAGCAGTACTTC. Its translation is CASSLEPGRDYEQYF.

This clonotype was detected many times. The chain carries TRBV7-2 and TRBJ2-2, with 8 bases aligning to TRBD2. CDR3 length: 17 residues. From germline, CDR1 is SGHTA and CDR2 FQGNSA. Unmatched junction bases numbered 13, after V lost 5 bases and J lost 5 bases. The CDR3 reads CASSPLAGWWRTGELFF. DNA of the CDR3: TGTGCCAGCAGCCCCCTAGCGGGCTGGTGGAGGACCGGGGAGCTGTTTTTT.

This clonotype occurred a few times. The V call is TRBV6-1, the J call TRBJ2-7; TRBD1 matches 8 bases. The germline CDR1 and CDR2 sequences are MNHNS and SASEGT. V trimming: 5 bases; J trimming: 9 bases; junction bases outside the gene matches: 6. CDR3 size: 12 residues. CDR3 sequence: CASSYQGARQYF. The CDR3 nucleotides are TGTGCCAGCAGTTATCAGGGGGCGCGGCAGTACTTC.

This clonotype came up many times. The V and J genes are TRBV5-5 and TRBJ2-4; TRBD2 matches at 15 bases. V shed 4 bases and J 8 bases; nucleotides not matched to a gene: 13. CDR1 and CDR2 (germline): SGHKS, YYEKEE (reference sequence). The CDR3 runs to 18 residues. The CDR3 protein is CASSAIPGLAGGPDIQYF. CDR3 in DNA: TGTGCCAGCAGCGCCATTCCGGGACTAGCGGGAGGCCCGGACATTCAGTACTTC.

The rearrangement uses TRBV25-1 and TRBJ2-7; D tentatively reads TRBD1 or TRBD2 (5 bases each). Germline lookup yields CDR1 MGHDK and CDR2 SYGVNS. The CDR3 covers 13 residues. Trimming shortened V by 8 bases and J by 4 bases, and 15 bases separated the two germline ends. The CDR3 region has the DNA TGTGCCAGCTGGGGTGGGGGATTTTACGAGCAGTACTTC. Protein: CASWGGGFYEQYF.

Many counts were recorded for this clonotype. The V call is TRBV7-8, the J call TRBJ2-7; 7 nucleotides agree with TRBD1. Germline V lookup: CDR1 SGHVS, CDR2 FQNEAQ. This CDR3 comprises 15 residues. J was trimmed by 1 base and V by 1 base; bases with no gene match: 4. The CDR3 sequence is CASSLVQGISYEQYF. The CDR3 DNA follows: TGTGCCAGCAGCTTAGTACAGGGGATATCCTACGAGCAGTACTTC.

The table lists this clonotype with many counts. This chain uses TRBV7-9 with TRBJ1-4; D is perhaps TRBD1 (5 bases). CDR1 is SEHNR and CDR2 is FQNEAQ in the germline V gene (reference sequence). The V end lost 3 bases, the J end lost 4 bases, and 9 bases lay between the germline ends. The CDR3 consists of 14 residues. CDR3 amino acids: CASSFGTRNEKLFF. The DNA of the CDR3 is TGTGCCAGCAGCTTCGGGACCCGTAATGAAAAACTGTTTTTT.

The sample holds many counts of this clonotype. The chain couples TRBV5-4 to TRBJ1-1; TRBD1 aligns across 7 bases. The germline gives CDR1 SGHNT, CDR2 YYREEE (reference sequence). V lost 2 bases, J lost 1 base, and 8 bases stayed unmatched. The CDR3 contains 16 residues. CDR3 in amino acids: CASSFPDRQANTEAFF. CDR3 in DNA: TGTGCCAGCAGCTTTCCGGACAGGCAGGCGAACACTGAAGCTTTCTTT.

A few counts support this clonotype. The junction does not match germline at one end; this may be a read error. This chain joins TRBV7-7 and TRBJ2-1; D may match TRBD1 or TRBD2 (5 bases each). Germline V gene data show CDR1 as SSHAT and CDR2 as FNYEAQ (reference sequence). The CDR3 extends over 14 amino acids. This CDR3 reads CASSPNSGDGEQFF. In DNA form, the CDR3 reads TGTGCTAGCAGCCCGAATTCCGGGGACGGTGAGCAGTTCTTC.

J is TRBJ1-5 and V is TRBV7-2; D is unclear. V lost 0 bases and J lost 0, with 6 bases in between. CDR1 and CDR2 from the germline V gene are SGHTA and FQGNSA. This CDR3 contains 15 residues. CDR3 loop: CASSLAFGSNQPQHF. Written as DNA, the CDR3 is TGTGCCAGCAGCTTAGCGTTTGGTAGCAATCAGCCCCAGCATTTT.

There are many counts of this clonotype. V gene TRBV6-2 or TRBV6-3 combines with J gene TRBJ2-1; TRBD2 matches 7 bases. Germline-derived CDR1 and CDR2 are MNHEY and SVGEGT. The CDR3 runs to 19 residues. The V and J ends lost 6 bases and 0 bases, in that order; junction bases with no gene match: 17. CDR3 sequence reads: CASSPVLGFLAVSYNEQFF. DNA of the CDR3: TGTGCCAGCAGCCCTGTCTTGGGCTTTCTAGCGGTCTCCTACAATGAGCAGTTCTTC.

There are many counts of this clonotype. The chain couples TRBV27 to TRBJ2-4, with TRBD2 as a possible D gene (6 bases). The germline V gene has CDR1 MNHEY and CDR2 SMNVEV (reference sequence). The CDR3 has 15 residues. V was clipped by 5 bases and J by 2 bases, with 13 bases between them. Written as DNA, the CDR3 is TGTGCCAGCAGTCCTCGGGGGTCGTCCAAAAACATTCAGTACTTC. Translation gives CASSPRGSSKNIQYF.

This clonotype was counted ten times or more. This chain links TRBV9 with TRBJ1-2; D is uncertain. CDR1 and CDR2 (germline): SGDLS, YYNGEE. The germline V and J ends were trimmed by 7 bases and 2 bases, with 9 bases remaining between them. The CDR3 has 12 residues. CDR3 sequence: CASAQSNYGYTF. CDR3 nucleotides: TGTGCCAGCGCGCAGAGCAACTATGGCTACACCTTC.

This clonotype was counted ten times or more. V gene TRBV28 combines with J gene TRBJ1-5; 7 positions match TRBD1. This CDR3 region has 17 residues. Germline loops: CDR1 MDHEN, CDR2 SYDVKM. V lost 2 bases to trimming and J lost 0 bases; unmatched junction nucleotides: 7. The CDR3 reads CASSLGGTDYSNQPQHF. The DNA of the CDR3 is TGTGCCAGCAGTTTAGGAGGGACAGACTATAGCAATCAGCCCCAGCATTTT. The full variable domain, completed using reference TRBV28 and TRBJ1-5, is DVKVTQSSRYLVKRTGEKVFLECVQDMDHENMFWYRQDPGLGLRLIYFSYDVKMKEKGDIPEGYSVSREKKERFSLILESASTNQTSMYLCASSLGGTDYSNQPQHFGDGTRLSIL.

The chain employs TRBV7-6 and TRBJ2-7, with D perhaps being TRBD1 or TRBD2 (6 bases each). Germline CDR1 SGHVS, CDR2 FNYEAQ. With 1 base removed from V and 4 bases from J, the gap between germline ends came to 14 bases. The CDR3 is 15 residues long. CDR3 residues: CASSLDRGPGYEQYF. CDR3 nucleotide sequence: TGTGCCAGCAGCTTAGATCGGGGGCCAGGGTACGAGCAGTACTTC. The whole variable domain, filled in from reference TRBV7-6 and TRBJ2-7, reads GAGVSQSPRYKVTKRGQDVALRCDPISGHVSLYWYRQALGQGPEFLTYFNYEAQQDKSGLPNDRFSAERPEGSISTLTIQRTEQRDSAMYRCASSLDRGPGYEQYFGPGTRLTVT.

Judged by abundance, this clonotype is medium-sized. The chain couples TRBV7-9 to TRBJ2-1, with a weak D call TRBD2 (7 bases). This CDR3 is 13 amino acids long. Germline V gene data show CDR1 as SEHNR and CDR2 as FQNEAQ (reference sequence). V dropped 11 bases and J dropped 8 bases, with 19 bases sitting between them. CDR3 nucleotide sequence: TGTGCCGGCAAGAGGGGGGGTAGGGATGAGCAGTTCTTC. Its translation is CAGKRGGRDEQFF. The variable domain in full, with the rest retrieved from reference TRBV7-9 and TRBJ2-1, is DTGVSQNPRHKITKRGQNVTFRCDPISEHNRLYWYRQTLGQGPEFLTYFQNEAQLEKSRLLSDRFSAERPKGSFSTLEIQRTEQGDSAMYLCAGKRGGRDEQFFGPGTRLTVL.

This clonotype was counted many times. The chain combines TRBV29-1 with TRBJ2-5, with D possibly being TRBD1 or TRBD2 (5 bases each). The CDR3 runs 11 residues. Between the trimmed V and J ends, which lost 6 bases and 11 bases, there was a span of 16 bases. CDR1 is SQVTM, CDR2 ANQGSEA, per germline. This CDR3 reads CSVGPQGPQYF. CDR3 DNA sequence: TGCAGCGTCGGGCCCCAGGGACCGCAGTACTTC.

This clonotype is medium-sized (0.01 to 0.1%). This chain uses TRBV7-9 with TRBJ1-2; D gene ambiguous. V lost 1 base to trimming and J lost 4 bases, with 4 bases between them. The V gene's germline CDR1 is SEHNR and CDR2 FQNEAQ (reference sequence). There are 12 residues in the CDR3. CDR3 protein: CASSLGVYGYTF. The CDR3 coding sequence is TGTGCCAGCAGCTTAGGGGTCTATGGCTACACCTTC.

The count of this clonotype is one. V usage is TRBV19 and J usage is TRBJ2-5; TRBD2 matches 8 bases. This CDR3 spans 15 amino acids. In germline, CDR1 is LNHDA, CDR2 SQIVND (reference sequence). After removal of 6 bases from V and 5 bases from J, the junction contained 11 bases not matched to a gene. The CDR3 nucleotides read TGTGCCAGTAGGGATAGCGGGACCCTCTGGGAGACCCAGTACTTC. This gives the protein CASRDSGTLWETQYF.

Many counts were recorded for this clonotype. The rearrangement uses TRBV18 and TRBJ2-1; 7 positions match TRBD2. The CDR3 is 13 amino acids. Germline V gene lookup returns CDR1 KGHSH and CDR2 LQKENI. The V and J ends lost 6 bases and 5 bases, in that order; junction bases with no gene match: 4. The CDR3 sequence: CASSPGLDNEQFF. CDR3 nucleotide sequence: TGTGCCAGCTCTCCCGGACTAGACAATGAGCAGTTCTTC.

This clonotype was detected a few times. V usage is TRBV20-1 and J usage is TRBJ2-5; D is possibly TRBD2 (5 bases). CDR3 size: 14 residues. Germline V gene lookup returns CDR1 DFQATT and CDR2 SNEGSKA (reference sequence). CDR3 sequence reads: CSAAEAPGGETQYF. CDR3 bases: TGCAGCGCGGCCGAGGCTCCGGGCGGGGAGACCCAGTACTTC.

This clonotype was counted ten times or more. This chain uses TRBV9 with TRBJ2-3, with 9 bases identical to TRBD2. The J segment lost 6 bases and the V segment lost 7 bases, leaving 12 bases of the junction unmatched. The CDR3 extends over 15 amino acids. Germline V gene lookup returns CDR1 SGDLS and CDR2 YYNGEE. CDR3 loop: CASAREGHRADTQYF. Here the CDR3 DNA reads TGTGCCAGCGCGCGGGAGGGCCATCGCGCGGATACGCAGTATTTT.

This clonotype was recorded at least ten times. V and J are TRBV20-1 and TRBJ2-7; D tentatively reads TRBD1 or TRBD2 (5 bases each). V was cut by 6 bases and J by 1 base, with 10 bases left in between. CDR3 length equals 12 residues. CDR1 DFQATT and CDR2 SNEGSKA come from the germline V gene (reference sequence). The DNA of the CDR3 is TGCAGTGCCGGGGACGGATCCTACGAGCAGTACTTC. Translated: CSAGDGSYEQYF.

In this sample, this clonotype turned up many times. The chain has TRBV27 and TRBJ2-3; 9 bases align to TRBD1. CDR1 is MNHEY and CDR2 is SMNVEV in the germline V gene (reference sequence). V lost 3 bases to trimming and J lost 4 bases; unmatched junction nucleotides: 14. The CDR3 is made up of 18 amino acids. CDR3 nucleotides: TGTGCCAGCAGTTTCCCCTCCTTGGGACAGGGTCCCCCAGATACGCAGTATTTT. Translation gives CASSFPSLGQGPPDTQYF.

This clonotype occurred many times. V and J are TRBV6-5 and TRBJ2-1; 13 bases align to TRBD2. V lost 6 bases and J lost 9; bases outside the gene matches: 8. The CDR3 spans 15 residues. Germline V CDR1 and CDR2: MNHEY, SVGAGI. The CDR3 bases are TGTGCCAGCAGCCGCGGACTAGCGGGAGCCGGTGAGCAGTTCTTC. Amino acid sequence: CASSRGLAGAGEQFF.

This clonotype was picked up many times. V is TRBV5-4 and J is TRBJ2-3, with TRBD2 matching over 9 bases. The ends lost 4 bases at V and 6 bases at J; junction bases unmatched: 9. CDR1 and CDR2 (germline): SGHNT, YYREEE (reference sequence). The CDR3 contains 15 residues. CDR3 in amino acids: CASSPTSGGGDTQYF. CDR3 in DNA: TGTGCCAGCAGCCCGACTAGCGGAGGGGGGGATACGCAGTATTTT.

This clonotype appeared many times. V and J are TRBV5-6 and TRBJ2-7; 11 positions match TRBD1. V was pared by 5 bases and J by 0 bases, with 1 base of the junction left unmatched. The germline CDR1 and CDR2 sequences are SGHDT and YYEEEE. The CDR3 contains 14 residues. CDR3: CASRGTGGSYEQYF. The DNA of the CDR3 is TGTGCCAGCAGGGGGACAGGGGGCTCCTACGAGCAGTACTTC.

This clonotype was seen more than once but under ten times. This sequence joins TRBV10-2 and TRBJ2-5; the D gene is possibly TRBD1 (7 bases). CDR1 is WSHSY and CDR2 is SAAADI in the germline V gene. V was trimmed by 4 bases and J by 2 bases, leaving 14 bases between them. The CDR3 extends over 15 amino acids. CDR3 in amino acids: CASSAGGSGQETQYF. In DNA form, the CDR3 reads TGCGCCAGCAGTGCAGGGGGGTCGGGTCAAGAGACCCAGTACTTC.